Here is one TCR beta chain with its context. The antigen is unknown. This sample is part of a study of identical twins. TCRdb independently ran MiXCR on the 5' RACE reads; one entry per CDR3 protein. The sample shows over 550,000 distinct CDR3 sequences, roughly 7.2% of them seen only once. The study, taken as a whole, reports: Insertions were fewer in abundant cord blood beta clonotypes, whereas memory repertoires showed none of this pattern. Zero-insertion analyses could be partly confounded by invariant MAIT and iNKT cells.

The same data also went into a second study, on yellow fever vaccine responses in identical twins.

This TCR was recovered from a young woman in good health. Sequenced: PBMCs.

DNA of the CDR3: TGCAGTGGCAAGGACCCGGGCGGGGGGTCTTGGGAGCAGTACTTC. Protein sequence: CSGKDPGGGSWEQYF. The chain joins TRBV20-1 to TRBJ2-7, with 8 nucleotides matching TRBD2. V trimming: 7 bases; J trimming: 7 bases; junction bases outside the gene matches: 18. Germline CDR1 DFQATT, CDR2 SNEGSKA (reference sequence). This CDR3 spans 15 amino acids.